The entry below describes one TCR beta chain. Original methodology: Cell counts per sample came from amplifying reference gene primers. Clones were sequenced by immunoSEQ multiplex PCR, and TCRdb holds only the in-frame ones, with some missing. That table gives V, J and clone size, and the DNA gave D and trimming. The data show fewer than 250,000 clones, about 86% seen once. CDR3 size: 15 residues. Germline lookup yields CDR1 SGHNT and CDR2 YYREEE (reference sequence). The J segment lost 4 bases and the V segment lost 4 bases, leaving 5 bases of the junction unmatched. The sample belongs to a study of blood T cell repertoires in COVID-19. Study-wide context: T cells, B-cell-depleted T cells, or PBMCs supplied cDNA or gDNA.

The source is a woman aged 50 to 65 with acute or convalescent COVID-19. V gene TRBV5-4 combines with J gene TRBJ2-3; 11 bases are a match to TRBD2. The sample comprised peripheral blood. The CDR3 bases are TGTGCCAGCAGCCCTCTAGCGGGAGGAGCAGATACGCAGTATTTT. Its translation: CASSPLAGGADTQYF.